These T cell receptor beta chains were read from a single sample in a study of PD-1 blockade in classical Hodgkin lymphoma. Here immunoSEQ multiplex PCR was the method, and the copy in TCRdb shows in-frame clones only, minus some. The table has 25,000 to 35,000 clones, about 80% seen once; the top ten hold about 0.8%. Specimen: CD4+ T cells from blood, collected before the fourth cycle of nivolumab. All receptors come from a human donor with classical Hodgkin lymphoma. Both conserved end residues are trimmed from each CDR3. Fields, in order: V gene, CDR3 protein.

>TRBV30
AWSVRQGFSEQY
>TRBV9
ASSAVNYGYT
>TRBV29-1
SVKRSGLSGNTIY
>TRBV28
ATRGDRVSYEQY
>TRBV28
ASRTSGNREQY
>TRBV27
ASSSLYRGKNQPQH
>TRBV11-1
ASSHTLPDQTNYGYT
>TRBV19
ASTTGGDGNEKLF
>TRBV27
ASSLSVGSYEQY
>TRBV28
ASRTEPYGYT
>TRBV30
AWSSLRGHEKLF
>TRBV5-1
ASSRRTGGDEKLF
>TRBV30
ASRGSGDPYEQY
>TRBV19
ASSSNVRALAKNIQY
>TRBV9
ASSVGGGPTDTQY
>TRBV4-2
ASSQDRSSGGPDIQY
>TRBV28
ASSGRRAQDTEAF
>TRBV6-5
ASSRGGLGEQY
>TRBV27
ASRERAEAF
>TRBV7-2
ASSAHRVTNYGYT
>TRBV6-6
ASSSNNRGYQPQH
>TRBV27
ASSHLAGWNQPQH
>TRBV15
ATSRRDEKLF
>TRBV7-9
ASSSPATSDETQY
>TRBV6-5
ASSNQGGPYEQY
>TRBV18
ASSPMGGRNYGYT
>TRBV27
ASSLGTGYGNQPQH
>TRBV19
ASSPNRGLGETQY